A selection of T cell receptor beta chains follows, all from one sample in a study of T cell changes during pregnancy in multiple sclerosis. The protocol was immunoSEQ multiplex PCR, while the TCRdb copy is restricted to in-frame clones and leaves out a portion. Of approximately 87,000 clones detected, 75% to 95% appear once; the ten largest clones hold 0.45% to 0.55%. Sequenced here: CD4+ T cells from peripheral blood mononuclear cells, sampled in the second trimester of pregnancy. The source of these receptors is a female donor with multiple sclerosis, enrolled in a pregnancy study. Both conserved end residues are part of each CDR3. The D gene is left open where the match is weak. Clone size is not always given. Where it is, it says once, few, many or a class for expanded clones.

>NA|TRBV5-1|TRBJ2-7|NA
TGCGCCTCAAAAGGGACTTCTTCGGGGGAGCAGTACTTC
CASKGTSSGEQYF
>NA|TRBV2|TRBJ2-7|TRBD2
TGTGCCAGCAGTGAGCCTAGCGGGAGTTACGAGCAGTACTTC
CASSEPSGSYEQYF
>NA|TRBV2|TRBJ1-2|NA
TGTGCCAGCAGAGGAAAGACCGGGACAACGAACTATGGCTACACCTTC
CASRGKTGTTNYGYTF
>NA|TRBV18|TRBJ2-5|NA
TGTGCCAGCTCACCACTCGACAGCCAAGAGACCCAGTACTTC
CASSPLDSQETQYF
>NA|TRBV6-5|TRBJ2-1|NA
TGTGCCAGCAGCCAGACACCGACGGTCTTCAATGAGCAGTTCTTC
CASSQTPTVFNEQFF
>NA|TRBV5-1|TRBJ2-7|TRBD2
TGCGCCAGCAGCTTGGATCCATCAGCGGGAGCTGGCTACGAGCAGTACTTC
CASSLDPSAGAGYEQYF
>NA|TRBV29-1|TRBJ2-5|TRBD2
TGCAGCGCCCGACTAGCGGGGGGGCGGTTGACCCAGTACTTC
CSARLAGGRLTQYF
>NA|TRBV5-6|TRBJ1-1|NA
TGTGCCAGCAGTCCAGGGATCAGGGGTAACACTGAAGCTTTCTTT
CASSPGIRGNTEAFF
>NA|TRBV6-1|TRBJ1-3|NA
TGTGCCAGCAGTGAAACGGGTGGAAACACCATATATTTT
CASSETGGNTIYF
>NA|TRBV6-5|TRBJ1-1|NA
TGTGCCAGCAGACCGGGAGGGACTGAAGCTTTCTTT
CASRPGGTEAFF
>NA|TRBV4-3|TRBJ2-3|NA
TGCGCCAGCAGCCTGGCCGACAGGGACTCAGATACGCAGTATTTT
CASSLADRDSDTQYF
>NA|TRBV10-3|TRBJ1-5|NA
TGTGCCATCAGTGAGCGGGGGACCAATCAGCCCCAGCATTTT
CAISERGTNQPQHF
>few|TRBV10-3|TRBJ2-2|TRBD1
TGTGCCACCCGACAGGGGGCGGACACCGGGGAGCTGTTTTTT
CATRQGADTGELFF
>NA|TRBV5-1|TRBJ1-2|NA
TGCGCCAGCAGCTTGCGGCAGGGCTATGGCTACACCTTC
CASSLRQGYGYTF
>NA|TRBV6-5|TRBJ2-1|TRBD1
TGTGCCAGCAGTTACTCGAAGACAGGGGTCAATGAGCAGTTCTTC
CASSYSKTGVNEQFF
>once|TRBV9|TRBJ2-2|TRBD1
TGTGCCAGCAACGTAGAAGGGGGCCTAGGGGAGCTGTTTTTT
CASNVEGGLGELFF
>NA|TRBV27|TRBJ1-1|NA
TGTGCCAGCAGTTCCAGGGTATTGGGGACTGAAGCTTTCTTT
CASSSRVLGTEAFF
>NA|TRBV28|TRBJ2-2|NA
TGTGCCAGCAGTTTTTCGACTCCCGCAGGGGGGACCGGGGAGCTGTTTTTT
CASSFSTPAGGTGELFF
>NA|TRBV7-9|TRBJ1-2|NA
TGTGCCAGCAGCTTAGCTAGGGAAGGAGGCACCTTC
CASSLAREGGTF
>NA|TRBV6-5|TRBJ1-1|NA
TGTGCCAGCAGGTCGGGCAGGGGAGCGACTGAAGCTTTCTTT
CASRSGRGATEAFF
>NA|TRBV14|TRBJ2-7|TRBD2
TGTGCCAGCAGCTGGGGGGGGAGCTCCTACGAGCAGTACTTC
CASSWGGSSYEQYF
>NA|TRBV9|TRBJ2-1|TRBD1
TGTGCCAGCAGCGCGAACAGGGGTAGCCACAATGAGCAGTTCTTC
CASSANRGSHNEQFF
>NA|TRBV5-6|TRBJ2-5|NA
TGTGCCAGCAGCTTGGGGGAGGGGGGGACCCAGTACTTC
CASSLGEGGTQYF
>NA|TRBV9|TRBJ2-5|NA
TGTGCCAGCAGCGTAGAGGCGGGCCTTGTACAAGAGACCCAGTACTTC
CASSVEAGLVQETQYF
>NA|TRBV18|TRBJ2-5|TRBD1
TGTGCCAGCTCACGGGACAGGGCATCCCAAGAGACCCAGTACTTC
CASSRDRASQETQYF
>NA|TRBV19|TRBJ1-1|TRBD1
TGTGCCAGTAGTAGTACCAGGGGGACTGAAGCTTTCTTT
CASSSTRGTEAFF
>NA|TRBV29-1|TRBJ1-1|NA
TGCAGCGTAATAGCGCTGTTGAAGGGGGTGAACACTGAAGCTTTCTTT
CSVIALLKGVNTEAFF
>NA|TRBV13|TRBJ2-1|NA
TGTGCCAGCAGCGCAATGGGGCTAAGCTCCTACAATGAGCAGTTCTTC
CASSAMGLSSYNEQFF
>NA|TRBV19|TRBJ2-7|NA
TGTGCCAGTAGGAGGGAAAGCTCCTACGAGCAGTACTTC
CASRRESSYEQYF
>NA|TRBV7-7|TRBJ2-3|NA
TGTGCTAGCAGCTTATCGGGGGAGACAGATACGCAGTATTTT
CASSLSGETDTQYF
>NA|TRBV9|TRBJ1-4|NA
TGTGCCAGCAGCGTAAACCCCCAACGCAGGTCGCATGAAAAACTGTTTTTT
CASSVNPQRRSHEKLFF
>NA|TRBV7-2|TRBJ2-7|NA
TGTGCCAGCAGCAACGCCGGTCCTGGCGGGTCCTACGAGCAGTACTTC
CASSNAGPGGSYEQYF
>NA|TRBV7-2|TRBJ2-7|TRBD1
TGTGCCAGCAGCTTTGGGACAGTACCCTCCTACGAGCAGTACTTC
CASSFGTVPSYEQYF
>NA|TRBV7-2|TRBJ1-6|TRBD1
TGTGCCAGCAGCTTATGGCAGGGGGCAAATTCACCCCTCCACTTT
CASSLWQGANSPLHF
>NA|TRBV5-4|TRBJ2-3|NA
TGTGCCAGCAGAGGAGTAAGCACAGATACGCAGTATTTT
CASRGVSTDTQYF
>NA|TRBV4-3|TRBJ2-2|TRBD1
TGCGCCAGCAGCCAACACAGGGGTGGGAACACCGGGGAGCTGTTTTTT
CASSQHRGGNTGELFF
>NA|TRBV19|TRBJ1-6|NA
TGTGCCAGTAGTACCGCAGGGTCCGATAATTCACCCCTCCACTTT
CASSTAGSDNSPLHF
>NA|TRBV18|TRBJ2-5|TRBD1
TGTGCCAGCTCACCACGGGACAGGGTCAAAGAGACCCAGTACTTC
CASSPRDRVKETQYF
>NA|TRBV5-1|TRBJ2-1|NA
TGCGCCAGCAGCTCGATCGGAGGCGCGGTATACAATGAGCAGTTCTTC
CASSSIGGAVYNEQFF
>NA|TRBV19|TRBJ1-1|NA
TGTGCCAGTACCCCTTGGGGGGGGGAGAACACTGAAGCTTTCTTT
CASTPWGGENTEAFF
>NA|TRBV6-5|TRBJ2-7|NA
TGTGCCAGCAGTTCATCTGCGTACGAGCAGTACTTC
CASSSSAYEQYF
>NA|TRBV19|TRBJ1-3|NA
TGTGCCAGTAGTATCAGACAGGATTACTCTGGAAACACCATATATTTT
CASSIRQDYSGNTIYF
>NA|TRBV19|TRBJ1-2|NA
TGTGCCAGTAGTATGGGCCCAGGGGCTGGCTACACCTTC
CASSMGPGAGYTF
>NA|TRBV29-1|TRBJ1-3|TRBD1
TGCAGCGTGGCGGGGACAGCCTCTGGAAACACCATATATTTT
CSVAGTASGNTIYF
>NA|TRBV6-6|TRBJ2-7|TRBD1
TGTGCCAGCAGTTTTCCGGGACAGGGTGTGGGGGAGCAGTACTTC
CASSFPGQGVGEQYF
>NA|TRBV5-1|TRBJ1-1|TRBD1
TGCGCCAGCAGCCCAGGACAGGGGCCCGCCCCTGAAGCTTTCTTT
CASSPGQGPAPEAFF
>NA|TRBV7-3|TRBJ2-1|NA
TGTGCCAGCAGCTTATGGACGGGGAGCTCCTACAATGAGCAGTTCTTC
CASSLWTGSSYNEQFF
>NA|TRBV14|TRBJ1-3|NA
TGTGCCAGCAGACCCAGCGGGGGGGGCTTATTCGCTGGAAACACCATATATTTT
CASRPSGGGLFAGNTIYF
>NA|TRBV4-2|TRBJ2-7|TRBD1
TGTGCCAGCAGCCAAGACCGGACAGGGAATTACGAGCAGTACTTC
CASSQDRTGNYEQYF
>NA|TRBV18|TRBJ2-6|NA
TGTGCCAGCTCAGGACAGGGAGGGGCTGGGGCCAACGTCCTGACTTTC
CASSGQGGAGANVLTF
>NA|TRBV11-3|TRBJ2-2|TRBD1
TGTGCCAGCAGCTCCAGGACAGGGGGGACCGGGGAGCTGTTTTTT
CASSSRTGGTGELFF